The sequence of this T cell receptor beta chain was determined in a study of T cells in Graves' hyperthyroidism and ophthalmopathy. Clinical symptoms, serum thyroxine, TRAb, thyroid ultrasound and orbital computed tomography informed diagnoses. Over 9 ml of fresh peripheral blood supplied the PBMCs. General study findings and limits: Stable hyperthyroidism was told apart from ophthalmopathy by a model built on 13 V-J features. With a median lead of around 5.9 months before onset, the model predicted ophthalmopathy.

TCR beta CDR3 region amplification was performed from RNA transcripts. Initially, a first-round RT-PCR of the TCR CDR3 employed the HTBI primer set. TCRdb re-analysed the multiplex PCR reads in MiXCR, keeping a single row per CDR3 protein. The sample lists about 640,000 distinct CDR3 sequences; less than 25% were seen once. Germline values: CDR1 LNHDA, CDR2 SQIVND (reference sequence). Trimming cost V 7 bases and J 7 bases; bases outside gene matches: 6. The CDR3 has 13 residues. For this clonotype: The antigen is undetermined.

The sequenced sample was blood. The V gene is TRBV19, the J gene TRBJ2-1; 8 nucleotides match TRBD2. This sequence was found in a man between 25 and 39 years old with Graves' ophthalmopathy. The CDR3 loop is CASMRREGNEQFF. The CDR3 nucleotides read TGTGCCAGTATGCGACGGGAGGGGAATGAGCAGTTCTTC. Drawing the rest from reference TRBV19 and TRBJ2-1, the complete variable domain is DGGITQSPKYLFRKEGQNVTLSCEQNLNHDAMYWYRQDPGQGLRLIYYSQIVNDFQKGDIAEGYSVSREKKESFPLTVTSAQKNPTAFYLCASMRREGNEQFFGPGTRLTVL.